These 13 T cell receptor beta chains were sequenced from one sample in a study of T cells after posttransplantation cyclophosphamide. Only in-frame clones appear in the TCRdb table, and some are missing; sequencing was by immunoSEQ multiplex PCR. Of approximately 56,000 clones in the sample, under 95% are singletons; the top ten hold about 3.1%. The sample comprised PBMCs. The origin of the receptors is a woman aged 25-40 years in good health and a related stem cell transplant donor.

The chain combines TRBV11-2 with TRBJ1-2; D call uncertain. This CDR3 is built from 13 residues. The germline V gene encodes CDR1 SGHAT and CDR2 FQNNGV. The V end was cut by 3 bases, the J end by 6 bases, with 11 bases between. This CDR3 reads CASSFTPGNGYTF. CDR3 DNA: TGTGCCAGCAGCTTTACCCCAGGAAATGGCTACACCTTC.

This chain connects TRBV7-2 to TRBJ2-7; 8 nucleotides align to TRBD1. The CDR3 consists of 14 residues. The ends lost 5 bases at V and 6 bases at J; junction bases unmatched: 9. Germline CDR1 SGHTA, CDR2 FQGNSA. The DNA of the CDR3 is TGTGCCAGCAGCCCTCTCGGACAGGGTCTCGAGCAGTACTTC. Encoded protein: CASSPLGQGLEQYF.

This chain links TRBV20-1 with TRBJ1-2, with a possible D match to TRBD1 (5 bases). Per germline, CDR1 DFQATT and CDR2 SNEGSKA (reference sequence). This CDR3 is built from 11 residues. V lost 5 bases and J 7 bases, leaving 11 bases between the germline ends. CDR3 region: CSARGAGGYTF. The CDR3 bases are TGCAGTGCTCGTGGGGCTGGTGGCTACACCTTC.

The J gene is TRBJ1-5, the V gene TRBV4-2; D is unclear. There are 15 residues in the CDR3. The V and J ends lost 1 base and 4 bases respectively, with 11 bases between them. Looked up from germline, CDR1 is LGHNA and CDR2 is YNFKEQ. The CDR3 region has the DNA TGTGCCAGCAGCCAAGTGCTGGCAGATAATCAGCCCCAGCATTTT. The encoded protein is CASSQVLADNQPQHF.

Note on this clone: At one end the junction does not follow the germline gene, possibly because of a read error. DNA for the CDR3: TGCGCCAGCAGTCGCTGGAGCTTT. Translation gives CASSRWSF. The chain links TRBV23-1 to TRBJ1-4; the D is unclear. TRBV23-1 is treated as an ORF (open reading frame) with a function not yet certain. The CDR3 has 8 residues.

The chain joins TRBV5-4 to TRBJ2-7; TRBD2 matches at 8 bases. The germline gives CDR1 SGHNT, CDR2 YYREEE (reference sequence). V was clipped by 1 base and J by 4 bases; unmatched bases: 7. CDR3 length: 15 residues. The CDR3 DNA is TGTGCCAGCAGCTTGTACCGCGGGGGGCCTTACGAGCAGTACTTC. It specifies CASSLYRGGPYEQYF.

The genes are TRBV10-3 and TRBJ2-1; D possibly corresponds to TRBD2 (5 bases). Germline V gene data show CDR1 as ENHRY and CDR2 as SYGVKD. Trimming cost V 6 bases and J 3 bases, with 9 bases left between them. The CDR3 has 13 residues. CDR3 sequence reads: CAIRTRDYNEQFF. CDR3 sequence (DNA): TGTGCCATCAGGACCCGGGACTACAATGAGCAGTTCTTC.

This sequence joins TRBV4-1 and TRBJ2-5, with TRBD2 identical over 11 bases. CDR3 length equals 19 residues. The ends lost 1 base at V and 0 bases at J; junction bases unmatched: 10. In germline, CDR1 is MGHRA, CDR2 YSYEKL. The CDR3 protein is CASSQGISGGASNQETQYF. DNA for the CDR3: TGCGCCAGCAGCCAAGGGATTAGCGGGGGGGCTTCGAACCAAGAGACCCAGTACTTC.

J is TRBJ1-6 and V is TRBV5-1; 7 bases are shared with TRBD1. Germline CDR1 and CDR2: SGHRS and YFSETQ. This CDR3 is built from 18 residues. Trimming at V came to 4 bases and at J to 4 bases, leaving 14 bases not matched to a gene. The DNA for the CDR3 is TGCGCCAGCAGCCTGGGGACAGCCCTAGGGGGATATAATTCACCCCTCCACTTT. Translation: CASSLGTALGGYNSPLHF.

This clone came up once. The V call is TRBV18, the J call TRBJ2-3, with D possibly matching TRBD1 (6 bases). V was cut by 0 bases and J by 4 bases, with 11 bases left in between. The CDR3 totals 15 residues. In germline, CDR1 is KGHSH, CDR2 LQKENI. CDR3 bases: TGTGCCAGCTCACCACCGTTAGGGGGTGCAGATACGCAGTATTTT. It translates to CASSPPLGGADTQYF.

The V call is TRBV9, the J call TRBJ2-5; 9 bases match TRBD2. This CDR3 has 15 residues. V gave up 2 bases and J gave up 5 bases; unmatched junction bases: 7. The germline CDR1 and CDR2 sequences are SGDLS and YYNGEE. The CDR3: CASSVGLAGLETQYF. CDR3 DNA: TGTGCCAGCAGCGTGGGGCTAGCGGGGTTGGAGACCCAGTACTTC. The full variable domain, rest sourced from reference TRBV9 and TRBJ2-5, is DSGVTQTPKHLITATGQRVTLRCSPRSGDLSVYWYQQSLDQGLQFLIQYYNGEERAKGNILERFSAQQFPDLHSELNLSSLELGDSALYFCASSVGLAGLETQYFGPGTRLLVL.

The chain combines TRBV19 with TRBJ1-6; 7 nucleotides align to TRBD1. Unmatched junction bases numbered 0, after V lost 5 bases and J lost 2 bases. This CDR3 is 14 amino acids long. Germline-derived CDR1 and CDR2 are LNHDA and SQIVND (reference sequence). DNA of the CDR3: TGTGCCAGTAGTGACAGGGCCTATAATTCACCCCTCCACTTT. It is translated as CASSDRAYNSPLHF.

The chain carries TRBV28 and TRBJ1-1, with 7 bases aligning to TRBD1. The V segment lost 6 bases and the J segment 0 bases; nucleotides outside the gene matches: 10. This CDR3 has 16 residues. Germline CDR1 is MDHEN and CDR2 is SYDVKM. The CDR3: CASSILPGQLNTEAFF. The CDR3, as DNA: TGTGCCAGCAGCATCCTCCCGGGACAGTTGAACACTGAAGCTTTCTTT.